This T cell receptor (beta chain) was profiled in a study of cytomegalovirus exposure and HLA in healthy donors. The PCR was carried out with 60 Vbeta primers and 13 Jbeta primers. Generated by immunoSEQ multiplex PCR, the TCRdb table keeps only in-frame clones and is missing some. The sample holds some 170,000 clones, over 60% seen once. J lost 3 bases, V lost 5 bases, and 10 bases had no gene match. The CDR3 runs to 16 residues. Germline CDR1 is SGHVS and CDR2 is FQNEAQ. Regarding donors, all were healthy bone marrow donors. J is TRBJ2-7 and V is TRBV7-8, with 10 positions matching TRBD1. Source material: PBMCs. This TCR was sampled from a woman aged 30 to 39 in good health and CMV-seronegative. The CDR3 loop reads CASSQNPRTGGYEQYF. Written as DNA, the CDR3 is TGTGCCAGCAGCCAAAATCCCCGGACAGGGGGCTACGAGCAGTACTTC. The variable domain in full, with the rest retrieved from reference TRBV7-8 and TRBJ2-7, is GAGVSQSPRYKVAKRGQDVALRCDPISGHVSLFWYQQALGQGPEFLTYFQNEAQLDKSGLPSDRFFAERPEGSVSTLKIQRTQQEDSAVYLCASSQNPRTGGYEQYFGPGTRLTVT.